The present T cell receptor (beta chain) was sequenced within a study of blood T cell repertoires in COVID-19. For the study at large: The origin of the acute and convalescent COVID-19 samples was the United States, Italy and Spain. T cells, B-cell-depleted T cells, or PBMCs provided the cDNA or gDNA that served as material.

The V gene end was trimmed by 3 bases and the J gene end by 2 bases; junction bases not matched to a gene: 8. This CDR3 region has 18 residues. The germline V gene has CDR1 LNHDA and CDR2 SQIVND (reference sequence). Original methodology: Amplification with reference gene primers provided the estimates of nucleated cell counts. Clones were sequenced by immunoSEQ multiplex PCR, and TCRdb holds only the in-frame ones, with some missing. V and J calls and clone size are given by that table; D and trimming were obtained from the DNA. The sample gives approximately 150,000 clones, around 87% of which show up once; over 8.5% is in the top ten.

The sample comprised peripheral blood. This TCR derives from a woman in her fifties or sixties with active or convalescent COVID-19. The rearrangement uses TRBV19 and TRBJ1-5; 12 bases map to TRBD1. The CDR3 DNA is TGTGCCAGTAGTATCGGGACAGGGGGCATTGTCGGCAATCAGCCCCAGCATTTT. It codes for CASSIGTGGIVGNQPQHF.